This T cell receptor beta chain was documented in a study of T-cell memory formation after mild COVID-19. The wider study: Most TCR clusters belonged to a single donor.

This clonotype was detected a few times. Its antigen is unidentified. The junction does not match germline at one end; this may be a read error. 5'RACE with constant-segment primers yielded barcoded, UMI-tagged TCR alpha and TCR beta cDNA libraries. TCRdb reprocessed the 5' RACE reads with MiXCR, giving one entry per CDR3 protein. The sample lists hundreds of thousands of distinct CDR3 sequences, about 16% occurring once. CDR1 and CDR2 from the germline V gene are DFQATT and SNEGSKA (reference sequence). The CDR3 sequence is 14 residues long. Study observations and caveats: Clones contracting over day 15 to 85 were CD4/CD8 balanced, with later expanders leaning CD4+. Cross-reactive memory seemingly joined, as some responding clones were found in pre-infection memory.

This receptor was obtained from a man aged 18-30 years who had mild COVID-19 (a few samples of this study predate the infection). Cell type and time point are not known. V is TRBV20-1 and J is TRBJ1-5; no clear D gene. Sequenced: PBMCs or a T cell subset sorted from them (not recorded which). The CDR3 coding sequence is TGCAGTGCCAGAGAGGGATCAGGCAATCAGCCCCAGCATTTT. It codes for CSAREGSGNQPQHF.